Following are 22 T cell receptor beta chains from one sample sequenced in a study of spatial heterogeneity in lung cancer. Time point given: sample taken at primary tumor resection. TCRdb passed the 5' RACE reads through MiXCR, listing each CDR3 protein once. The sample consists of some 44,000 distinct CDR3 sequences, around 13% of them appearing once. The specimen was PBMCs, collected at surgery. The receptors originated from a male donor with early-stage non-small cell lung cancer.

This clonotype was seen a handful of times. J is TRBJ2-7 and V is TRBV6-5, with 11 bases lining up with TRBD1. The CDR3 runs to 15 residues. The junction had 11 bases not matched to a gene; V was cut back by 7 bases and J by 6 bases. Germline-derived CDR1 and CDR2 are MNHEY and SVGAGI. The CDR3 spells CASIPYGTGGVEQYF. Written as DNA, the CDR3 is TGTGCCAGCATACCGTACGGGACAGGGGGTGTCGAGCAGTACTTC.

This chain joins TRBV15 and TRBJ2-7; D assignment may be TRBD1 or TRBD2 (7 bases each). The germline CDR1 and CDR2 sequences are LNHNV and YYDKDF (reference sequence). The CDR3 totals 15 residues. V was clipped by 5 bases and J by 2 bases, with 16 bases between them. The CDR3 reads CATSFGRGGTYEQYF. The CDR3 region has the DNA TGTGCCACCAGCTTCGGCAGGGGGGGAACCTACGAGCAGTACTTC. Supplemented by reference TRBV15 and TRBJ2-7, the full variable domain reads DAMVIQNPRYQVTQFGKPVTLSCSQTLNHNVMYWYQQKSSQAPKLLFHYYDKDFNNEADTPDNFQSRRPNTSFCFLDIRSPGLGDTAMYLCATSFGRGGTYEQYFGPGTRLTVT.

This clonotype was observed at least ten times. The chain is built from TRBV27 and TRBJ2-2; 11 bases align to TRBD2. The ends lost 4 bases at V and 2 bases at J; junction bases unmatched: 3. CDR1 MNHEY and CDR2 SMNVEV come from the germline V gene (reference sequence). CDR3 size: 16 residues. In DNA, the CDR3 is TGTGCCAGCAGTTCTCTAGCGGGGGGAAACACCGGGGAGCTGTTTTTT. Amino acids: CASSSLAGGNTGELFF.

This clonotype was seen ten or more times. V usage is TRBV10-2 and J usage is TRBJ2-4; D might be TRBD2 (5 bases). The CDR3 loop spans 17 amino acids. V lost 0 bases to trimming and J lost 1 base, with 13 bases between them. Germline-derived CDR1 and CDR2 are WSHSY and SAAADI. The CDR3 DNA is TGCGCCAGCAGTGAGTCGACTCGGGGATTGGCCAAAAACATTCAGTACTTC. Protein: CASSESTRGLAKNIQYF.

This clonotype was seen repeatedly, ten times or more. V is TRBV4-1 and J is TRBJ2-1, with 9 bases fitting TRBD2. Per germline, CDR1 MGHRA and CDR2 YSYEKL. V lost 4 bases, J lost 10 bases, and 14 bases stayed unmatched. This CDR3 spans 16 amino acids. Written as DNA, the CDR3 is TGCGCCAGCAGCCCGCTGCGGCTAGCGGGAAATGGGGAGCAGTTCTTC. It encodes CASSPLRLAGNGEQFF.

In this sample, this clonotype turned up many times. The chain has TRBV28 and TRBJ2-5; 7 positions agree with TRBD1. The CDR3 length is 14 residues. The V segment lost 3 bases and the J segment 5 bases; nucleotides outside the gene matches: 6. Germline CDR1 is MDHEN and CDR2 is SYDVKM. CDR3 sequence reads: CASSFSDREETQYF. CDR3 bases: TGTGCCAGCAGTTTCTCCGACAGGGAGGAGACCCAGTACTTC.

This clonotype was counted a few times. This sequence joins TRBV29-1 and TRBJ2-3, with 8 positions matching TRBD2. Trimming cost V 7 bases and J 2 bases; bases outside gene matches: 2. Germline V gene lookup returns CDR1 SQVTM and CDR2 ANQGSEA. The CDR3 contains 12 residues. DNA of the CDR3: TGCAGCGCTGGACTAGCCACAGATACGCAGTATTTT. Protein sequence: CSAGLATDTQYF.

V gene TRBV29-1 combines with J gene TRBJ1-4; D gene uncertain. V was shortened by 1 base and J by 8 bases, with 11 bases between the two germline ends. The CDR3 totals 13 residues. Germline V gives CDR1 SQVTM, CDR2 ANQGSEA. The CDR3 DNA reads as TGCAGCGTTGAAGCTTTTACAGAAGAAAAACTGTTTTTT. This sequence encodes CSVEAFTEEKLFF.

The genes are TRBV5-1 and TRBJ1-3; D is perhaps TRBD1 (6 bases). Germline V gene data show CDR1 as SGHRS and CDR2 as YFSETQ. V was shortened by 3 bases and J by 2 bases, with 12 bases between the two germline ends. The CDR3 is made up of 15 amino acids. The CDR3 is CASSSDGGPGNTIYF. CDR3 nucleotides: TGCGCCAGCAGCTCGGACGGGGGCCCTGGAAACACCATATATTTT. Drawing the rest from reference TRBV5-1 and TRBJ1-3, the complete variable domain is KAGVTQTPRYLIKTRGQQVTLSCSPISGHRSVSWYQQTPGQGLQFLFEYFSETQRNKGNFPGRFSGRQFSNSRSEMNVSTLELGDSALYLCASSSDGGPGNTIYFGEGSWLTVV.

V gene TRBV5-8 combines with J gene TRBJ1-2; no clear D gene. V was trimmed by 4 bases and J by 4 bases, leaving 11 bases between them. This CDR3 has 13 residues. Germline assignment: CDR1 SGHTS and CDR2 YDEGEE. In DNA form, the CDR3 reads TGTGCCAGCAGCCTACGGATCCCCTATGGCTACACCTTC. It yields the protein CASSLRIPYGYTF.

This clonotype was seen ten or more times. The genes are TRBV20-1 and TRBJ2-1, with TRBD2 as a possible D gene (6 bases). V lost 1 base to trimming and J lost 9 bases, with 13 bases between them. The CDR3 is 13 amino acids. Per the germline V gene, CDR1 is DFQATT and CDR2 is SNEGSKA (reference sequence). The CDR3 reads CSARGQLASEQFF. For the CDR3, the DNA is TGCAGTGCTAGAGGACAACTAGCTAGTGAGCAGTTCTTC.

This clonotype was recorded at least ten times. The chain employs TRBV12-3 or TRBV12-4 and TRBJ2-7; D is unresolved. Trimming pared 3 bases from V and 2 bases from J, leaving 11 bases between. The CDR3 contains 14 residues. CDR3 sequence (DNA): TGTGCCAGCAGTTTCCCGGATGGGACCTACGAGCAGTACTTC. It yields the protein CASSFPDGTYEQYF.

This clonotype was found a few times. V is TRBV4-1 and J is TRBJ1-2; D is unresolved. The germline gives CDR1 MGHRA, CDR2 YSYEKL. CDR3 length equals 15 residues. The V end lost 0 bases, the J end lost 3 bases, and 11 bases lay between the germline ends. The CDR3 coding sequence is TGCGCCAGCAGCCAAGAGGCATACCACTACTATGGCTACACCTTC. This sequence encodes CASSQEAYHYYGYTF.

This clonotype was counted ten times or more. This sequence joins TRBV5-1 and TRBJ2-3; 10 nucleotides agree with TRBD2. The CDR3 totals 14 residues. Germline V gene lookup returns CDR1 SGHRS and CDR2 YFSETQ. V gave up 4 bases and J gave up 4 bases; unmatched junction bases: 3. CDR3 in DNA: TGCGCCAGCAGCCTACTAGCGGGGTCAGATACGCAGTATTTT. Translated: CASSLLAGSDTQYF.

The CDR3 DNA follows: TGCGCCAGCAGCCAAGGCGGAGGGCCCCAGCATTTT. Translated, it gives CASSQGGGPQHF. The chain carries TRBV4-1 and TRBJ1-5; D uncertain. Germline loops: CDR1 MGHRA, CDR2 YSYEKL. The CDR3 covers 12 residues. V lost 1 base, J lost 9 bases, and 7 bases lay in between.

This clonotype was counted ten times or more. The chain joins TRBV4-3 to TRBJ2-1; D is unclear. The germline V gene has CDR1 LGHNA and CDR2 YSLEER. The ends were cut back, 1 base at V and 5 bases at J, with 12 bases in the middle. The CDR3 has 15 amino acids. CDR3 amino acids: CASSQGYRLDNEQFF. The CDR3 DNA reads as TGCGCCAGCAGCCAAGGGTATAGACTCGACAATGAGCAGTTCTTC.

The chain links TRBV29-1 to TRBJ1-1, with D maybe TRBD1 (5 bases). The V and J ends lost 5 bases and 3 bases respectively, with 10 bases between them. In germline, CDR1 is SQVTM, CDR2 ANQGSEA. This CDR3 spans 12 amino acids. The CDR3 loop is CSVWDGDTEAFF. CDR3 DNA: TGCAGCGTTTGGGACGGAGACACTGAAGCTTTCTTT.

The gene calls are TRBV18 and TRBJ2-3; 7 nucleotides match TRBD1. V lost 0 bases, J lost 3 bases, and 3 bases stayed unmatched. The CDR3 spans 15 residues. CDR1 is KGHSH and CDR2 is LQKENI in the germline V gene. CDR3: CASSPPEQGTDTQYF. CDR3 DNA: TGTGCCAGCTCACCACCGGAACAGGGGACAGATACGCAGTATTTT.

This clonotype was counted a few times. The chain recombines TRBV5-4 with TRBJ1-4; TRBD1 agrees at 8 bases. V shed 4 bases, J shed 8 bases, and the junction held 10 bases outside the gene matches. The V gene's germline CDR1 is SGHNT and CDR2 YYREEE (reference sequence). This CDR3 has 15 amino acids. The CDR3 nucleotides are TGTGCCAGCAGCAAAGCAGGGGGCAGGAAGGAAAAACTGTTTTTT. This gives the protein CASSKAGGRKEKLFF.

This clonotype was detected many times. The chain links TRBV29-1 to TRBJ2-5, with unresolved D. This CDR3 has 13 amino acids. The germline V gene has CDR1 SQVTM and CDR2 ANQGSEA. Trimming pared 1 base from V and 2 bases from J, leaving 8 bases between. Here the CDR3 reads CSVEVTAQETQYF. CDR3 coding DNA: TGCAGCGTTGAAGTCACAGCTCAAGAGACCCAGTACTTC.

The chain carries TRBV7-9 and TRBJ2-5; 10 nucleotides agree with TRBD2. CDR3 length equals 15 residues. Per germline, CDR1 SEHNR and CDR2 FQNEAQ (reference sequence). J lost 5 bases, V lost 1 base, and 4 bases had no gene match. The CDR3 reads CASSLVAGGGETQYF. CDR3 bases: TGTGCCAGCAGCTTAGTAGCGGGAGGAGGCGAGACCCAGTACTTC.

In its sample, this clonotype was seen a few times. The V gene is TRBV20-1, the J gene TRBJ1-1; maybe TRBD1 (6 bases). CDR1 and CDR2 (germline): DFQATT, SNEGSKA (reference sequence). This CDR3 is 16 amino acids long. Trimming stripped 5 bases from V and 4 bases from J, with 23 bases between. Written as DNA, the CDR3 is TGCAGTGCTCCACCAACCCGCACAGGGTTGGGCACTGAAGCTTTCTTT. It codes for CSAPPTRTGLGTEAFF.